The 16 T cell receptor beta chains reported below all come from one sample, sequenced in a study of OX40 agonist ivuxolimab in advanced cancers. Sequencing was performed with immunoSEQ multiplex PCR; in TCRdb, only in-frame clones are kept and a portion is missing. The sample consists of some 90,000 clones, about 93% of them appearing once. The sample in question was CD4+ or CD8+ T cells sorted from blood, obtained in a trial of the OX40 agonist ivuxolimab. The receptor source for this set is an adult with an advanced solid tumor such as melanoma, head and neck, liver or kidney cancer.

The chain combines TRBV7-2 with TRBJ2-7; D is uncertain. The germline V gene has CDR1 SGHTA and CDR2 FQGNSA. CDR3 size: 13 residues. The germline V and J ends were trimmed by 5 bases and 3 bases, with 11 bases remaining between them. This CDR3 reads CASSRTQSYEQYF. DNA of the CDR3: TGTGCCAGCAGCCGAACCCAGAGCTACGAGCAGTACTTC. The complete variable domain, with remaining parts taken from reference TRBV7-2 and TRBJ2-7, reads GAGVSQSPSNKVTEKGKDVELRCDPISGHTALYWYRQSLGQGLEFLIYFQGNSAPDKSGLPSDRFSAERTGGSVSTLTIQRTQQEDSAVYLCASSRTQSYEQYFGPGTRLTVT.

J is TRBJ2-3 and V is TRBV14; D is possibly TRBD2 (5 bases). CDR1 SGHDN and CDR2 FVKESK come from the germline V gene. Trimming took 4 bases from V and 2 from J, leaving 7 bases between them. CDR3 length: 13 residues. Here the CDR3 DNA reads TGTGCCAGCAGCCCCGGACTCACAGATACGCAGTATTTT. This encodes CASSPGLTDTQYF. The full variable domain, its missing parts supplied by reference TRBV14 and TRBJ2-3, is EAGVTQFPSHSVIEKGQTVTLRCDPISGHDNLYWYRRVMGKEIKFLLHFVKESKQDESGMPNNRFLAERTGGTYSTLKVQPAELEDSGVYFCASSPGLTDTQYFGPGTRLTVL.

In DNA form, the CDR3 reads TGTGCCAGCTCTCAGGCCAGGAAAGAGACCCAGTACTTC. Amino acids: CASSQARKETQYF. V gene TRBV18 combines with J gene TRBJ2-5; unclear D gene. V was cut by 6 bases and J by 3 bases, with 11 bases left in between. Germline values: CDR1 KGHSH, CDR2 LQKENI. This CDR3 region has 13 residues.

The CDR3 coding sequence is TGTGCCAGCAGCCCGGGACTAGCGGATTACAATGAGCAGTTCTTC. Protein: CASSPGLADYNEQFF. This sequence joins TRBV7-3 and TRBJ2-1; TRBD2 aligns across 11 bases. Germline CDR1 SGHTA, CDR2 FQGTGA. The CDR3 is made up of 15 amino acids. Trimming at V came to 5 bases and at J to 4 bases, leaving 4 bases not matched to a gene.

This chain uses TRBV14 with TRBJ2-7; D remains ambiguous. The ends were cut back, 4 bases at V and 7 bases at J, with 20 bases in the middle. This CDR3 contains 15 residues. Germline values: CDR1 SGHDN, CDR2 FVKESK. The chain's CDR3 is CASSPHPPKGREQYF. The CDR3, as DNA: TGTGCCAGCAGCCCCCACCCTCCCAAGGGTAGGGAGCAGTACTTC.

The rearrangement uses TRBV4-2 and TRBJ2-7; 14 bases agree with TRBD2. The V gene's germline CDR1 is LGHNA and CDR2 YNFKEQ. V was clipped by 0 bases and J by 2 bases; unmatched bases: 9. The CDR3 consists of 19 residues. The CDR3 sequence: CASSQESGLAGAVTYEQYF. The CDR3 coding sequence is TGTGCCAGCAGCCAAGAATCGGGACTAGCGGGAGCTGTCACCTACGAGCAGTACTTC.

V is TRBV5-6 and J is TRBJ1-1, with D perhaps matching TRBD1 (5 bases). The CDR3 runs 13 residues. Per the germline V gene, CDR1 is SGHDT and CDR2 is YYEEEE. V lost 7 bases and J lost 2, with 12 bases in between. The CDR3 protein is CASVYRYNTEAFF. CDR3 bases: TGTGCCAGCGTCTACAGGTATAACACTGAAGCTTTCTTT.

This clone has only one observation. The J gene is TRBJ2-4, the V gene TRBV18; D possibly corresponds to TRBD2 (5 bases). V was cut by 2 bases and J by 4 bases, with 9 bases left in between. CDR3 length equals 14 residues. Germline CDR1 KGHSH, CDR2 LQKENI. The DNA of the CDR3 is TGTGCCAGCTCACCAGGAGCGGAGAAAAACATTCAGTACTTC. Protein product: CASSPGAEKNIQYF.

V gene TRBV5-1 combines with J gene TRBJ2-3; D is possibly TRBD1 (6 bases). The CDR3 runs 14 residues. The germline gives CDR1 SGHRS, CDR2 YFSETQ. The V end lost 2 bases, the J end lost 4 bases, and 11 bases lay between the germline ends. The CDR3 here is CASSLPQGSDTQYF. DNA of the CDR3: TGCGCCAGCAGCTTACCACAGGGCTCAGATACGCAGTATTTT.

J is TRBJ2-7 and V is TRBV15, with 7 bases that match TRBD1. CDR1 and CDR2 (germline): LNHNV, YYDKDF (reference sequence). The CDR3 is 17 residues long. The V segment lost 4 bases and the J segment 0 bases; nucleotides outside the gene matches: 12. The CDR3 region has the DNA TGTGCCACCAGCAAGAGGGGGCGACTGATTAGCTCCTACGAGCAGTACTTC. It encodes CATSKRGRLISSYEQYF.

The chain carries TRBV7-2 and TRBJ2-2; possible D gene TRBD2, 6 bases. Trimming left V 5 bases short and J 1 base short, with 14 bases between. The CDR3 consists of 16 residues. Germline assignment: CDR1 SGHTA and CDR2 FQGNSA. The CDR3 nucleotides read TGTGCCAGCAGCCCCAGAGGCGGGATGAACACCGGGGAGCTGTTTTTT. It yields the protein CASSPRGGMNTGELFF.

The chain uses TRBV6-5 and TRBJ2-3; the D is unclear. V lost 6 bases and J lost 0, with 13 bases in between. This CDR3 is built from 15 residues. CDR1 MNHEY and CDR2 SVGAGI come from the germline V gene. As DNA, the CDR3 is TGTGCCAGCAGCGTTTCACTCCCTAGCACAGATACGCAGTATTTT. Translated: CASSVSLPSTDTQYF.

This clone was recorded only once. The chain employs TRBV6-5 and TRBJ1-1, with unresolved D. Trimming left V 2 bases short and J 11 bases short, with 9 bases between. The germline gives CDR1 MNHEY, CDR2 SVGAGI. This CDR3 contains 11 residues. The CDR3 DNA is TGTGCCAGCAGTTACCCCCCCAAGGCTTTCTTT. It encodes CASSYPPKAFF.

The chain has TRBV7-2 and TRBJ2-5; possibly TRBD1 for D (6 bases). The CDR3 length is 14 residues. The V gene's germline CDR1 is SGHTA and CDR2 FQGNSA. The ends were cut back, 1 base at V and 3 bases at J, with 9 bases in the middle. CDR3 sequence (DNA): TGTGCCAGCAGCTTAGGGGGGCAGGAAGAGACCCAGTACTTC. Amino acids: CASSLGGQEETQYF. The whole variable domain, remainder taken from reference TRBV7-2 and TRBJ2-5, is GAGVSQSPSNKVTEKGKDVELRCDPISGHTALYWYRQSLGQGLEFLIYFQGNSAPDKSGLPSDRFSAERTGGSVSTLTIQRTQQEDSAVYLCASSLGGQEETQYFGPGTRLLVL.

The chain is built from TRBV19 and TRBJ1-2, with 7 nucleotides matching TRBD1. The CDR3 sequence is 15 residues long. The V gene end was trimmed by 3 bases and the J gene end by 0 bases; junction bases not matched to a gene: 4. CDR1 is LNHDA and CDR2 is SQIVND in the germline V gene (reference sequence). The CDR3 nucleotides read TGTGCCAGTAGTATCGGACAGGAATCTAACTATGGCTACACCTTC. Amino acid sequence: CASSIGQESNYGYTF.

This clone was seen once. V gene TRBV19 combines with J gene TRBJ2-1, with D possibly being TRBD2 (5 bases). Germline CDR1 and CDR2: LNHDA and SQIVND (reference sequence). Trimming removed 3 bases at V and 6 bases at J, with 12 bases between. CDR3 size: 14 residues. The DNA of the CDR3 is TGTGCCAGTAGTATTACTCCTAGCCCCAATGAGCAGTTCTTC. Translation gives CASSITPSPNEQFF.